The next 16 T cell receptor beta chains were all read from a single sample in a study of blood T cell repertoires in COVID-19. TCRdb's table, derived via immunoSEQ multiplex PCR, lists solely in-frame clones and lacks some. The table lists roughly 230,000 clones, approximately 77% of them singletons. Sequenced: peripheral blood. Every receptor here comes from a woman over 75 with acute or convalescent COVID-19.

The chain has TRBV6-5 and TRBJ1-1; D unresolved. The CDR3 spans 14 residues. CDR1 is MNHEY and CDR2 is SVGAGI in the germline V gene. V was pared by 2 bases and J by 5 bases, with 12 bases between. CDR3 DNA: TGTGCCAGCAGTTACGGAACCAGGACTACTGAAGCTTTCTTT. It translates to CASSYGTRTTEAFF.

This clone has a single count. In nucleotides, the CDR3 is TGTGCCAGCTCACCTACCACGTCAGAGAACACTGAAGCTTTCTTT. This gives the protein CASSPTTSENTEAFF. V is TRBV18 and J is TRBJ1-1, with no clear D. CDR1 and CDR2 from the germline V gene are KGHSH and LQKENI. Trimming removed 3 bases at V and 1 base at J, with 12 bases between. The CDR3 consists of 15 residues.

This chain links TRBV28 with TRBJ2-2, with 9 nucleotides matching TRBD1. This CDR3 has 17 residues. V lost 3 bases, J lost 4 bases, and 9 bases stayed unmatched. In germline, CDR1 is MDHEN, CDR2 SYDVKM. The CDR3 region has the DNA TGTGCCAGCAGTTTCCTCACAGGGGGCGTCGGCACCGGGGAGCTGTTTTTT. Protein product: CASSFLTGGVGTGELFF. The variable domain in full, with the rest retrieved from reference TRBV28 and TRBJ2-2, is DVKVTQSSRYLVKRTGEKVFLECVQDMDHENMFWYRQDPGLGLRLIYFSYDVKMKEKGDIPEGYSVSREKKERFSLILESASTNQTSMYLCASSFLTGGVGTGELFFGEGSRLTVL.

CDR3 region: CASSQGQNYNSPLHF. CDR3 coding DNA: TGCGCCAGCAGCCAAGGACAGAATTATAATTCACCCCTCCACTTT. This rearrangement joins TRBV4-1 to TRBJ1-6; possible D gene TRBD1, 5 bases. Trimming cost V 1 base and J 4 bases, with 8 bases left between them. Germline-derived CDR1 and CDR2 are MGHRA and YSYEKL. This CDR3 contains 15 residues.

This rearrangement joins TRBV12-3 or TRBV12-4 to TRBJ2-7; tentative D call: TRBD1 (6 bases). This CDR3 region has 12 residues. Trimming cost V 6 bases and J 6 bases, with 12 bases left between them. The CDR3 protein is CASSLGAGEQYF. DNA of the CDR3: TGTGCCAGCAGCCTGGGGGCGGGCGAGCAGTACTTC.

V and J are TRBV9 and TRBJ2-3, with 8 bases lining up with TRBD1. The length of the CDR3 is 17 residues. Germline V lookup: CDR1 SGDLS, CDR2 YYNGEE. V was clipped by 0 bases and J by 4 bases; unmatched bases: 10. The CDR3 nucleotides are TGTGCCAGCAGCGTAGATTGGTCAGGGGGCTTCGCAGATACGCAGTATTTT. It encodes CASSVDWSGGFADTQYF.

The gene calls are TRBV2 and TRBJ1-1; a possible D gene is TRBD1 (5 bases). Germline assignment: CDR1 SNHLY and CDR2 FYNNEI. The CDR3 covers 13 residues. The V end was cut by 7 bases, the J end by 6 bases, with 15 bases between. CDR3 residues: CASTLAGVAEAFF. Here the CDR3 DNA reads TGTGCCAGCACCCTGGCGGGGGTTGCTGAAGCTTTCTTT.

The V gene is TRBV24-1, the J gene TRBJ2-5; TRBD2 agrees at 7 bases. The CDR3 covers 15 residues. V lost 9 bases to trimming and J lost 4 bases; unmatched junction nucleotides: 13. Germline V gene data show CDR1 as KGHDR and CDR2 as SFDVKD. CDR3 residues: CATPGTKDPGETQYF. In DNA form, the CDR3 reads TGTGCCACCCCGGGGACTAAGGACCCAGGAGAGACCCAGTACTTC.

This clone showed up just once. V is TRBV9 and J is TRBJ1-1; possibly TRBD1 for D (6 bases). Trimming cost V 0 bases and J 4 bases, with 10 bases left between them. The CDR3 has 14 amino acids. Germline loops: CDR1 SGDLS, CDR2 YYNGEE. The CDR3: CASSVDGRGTEAFF. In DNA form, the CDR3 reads TGTGCCAGCAGCGTAGATGGCAGGGGCACTGAAGCTTTCTTT.

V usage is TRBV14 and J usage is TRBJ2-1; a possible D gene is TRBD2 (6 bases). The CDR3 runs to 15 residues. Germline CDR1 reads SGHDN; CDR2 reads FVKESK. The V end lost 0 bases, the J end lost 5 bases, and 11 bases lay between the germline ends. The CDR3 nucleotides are TGTGCCAGCAGCCAAGAAAGGACTACTCACAATGAGCAGTTCTTC. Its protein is CASSQERTTHNEQFF.

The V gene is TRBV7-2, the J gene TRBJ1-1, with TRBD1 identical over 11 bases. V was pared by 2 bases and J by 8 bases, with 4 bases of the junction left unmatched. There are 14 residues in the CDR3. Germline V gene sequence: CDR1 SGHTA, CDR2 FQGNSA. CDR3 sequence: CASSLRGQGVEAFF. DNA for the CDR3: TGTGCCAGCAGCTTAAGGGGACAGGGGGTGGAAGCTTTCTTT.

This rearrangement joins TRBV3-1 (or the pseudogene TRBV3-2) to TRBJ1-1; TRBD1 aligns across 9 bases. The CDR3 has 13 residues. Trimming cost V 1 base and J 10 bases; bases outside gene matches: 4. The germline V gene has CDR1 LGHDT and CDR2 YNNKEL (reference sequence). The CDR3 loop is CASSQAGTGRAFF. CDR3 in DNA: TGTGCCAGCAGCCAAGCCGGGACAGGGAGAGCTTTCTTT.

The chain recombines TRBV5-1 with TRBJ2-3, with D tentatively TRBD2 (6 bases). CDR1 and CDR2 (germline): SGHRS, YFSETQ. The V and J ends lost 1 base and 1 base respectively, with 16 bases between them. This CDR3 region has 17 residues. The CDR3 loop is CASSLMASEPRTDTQYF. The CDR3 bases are TGCGCCAGCAGCTTGATGGCTAGCGAGCCTCGCACAGATACGCAGTATTTT.

The chain's CDR3 is CASSAVTVTGELFF. CDR3 nucleotides: TGTGCCAGCAGCGCGGTGACAGTTACCGGGGAGCTGTTTTTT. The chain is built from TRBV9 and TRBJ2-2, with D perhaps matching TRBD1 (5 bases). Germline V gene sequence: CDR1 SGDLS, CDR2 YYNGEE. Trimming cost V 3 bases and J 5 bases, with 11 bases left between them. This CDR3 region has 14 residues.

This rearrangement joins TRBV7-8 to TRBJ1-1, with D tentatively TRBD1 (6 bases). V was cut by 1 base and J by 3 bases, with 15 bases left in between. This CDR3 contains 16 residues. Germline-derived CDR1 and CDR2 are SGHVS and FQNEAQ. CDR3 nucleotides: TGTGCCAGCAGCTTAGAGGCCAGGGGCGCGGACACTGAAGCTTTCTTT. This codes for CASSLEARGADTEAFF.

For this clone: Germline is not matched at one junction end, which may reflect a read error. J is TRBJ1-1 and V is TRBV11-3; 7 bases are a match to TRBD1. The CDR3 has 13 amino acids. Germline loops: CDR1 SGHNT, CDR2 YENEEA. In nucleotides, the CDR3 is TGTGCCAGCAGCCTAGGGGGCAACAGTGAAGCTTTCTTT. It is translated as CASSLGGNSEAFF.